This note documents a single TCR beta chain sequence. What antigen it recognizes has not been identified. No per-base quality is available; no much larger clone lies one base away. TCRbeta CDR3 regions were amplified from genomic DNA by means of the immunoSEQ Assay, a bias-controlled multiplex PCR. The original pipeline was this. Nucleated cell counts per sample were estimated from amplification of reference gene primers within the assay. To quantify the absolute abundance of each unique TCRbeta CDR3 rearrangement, sequence reads were collapsed and filtered. For each sample, productive Simpson clonality was calculated by taking the square root of Simpson's diversity index across productive rearrangements. Drawn from immuneACCESS, this table holds only the in-frame rearrangements with V and J called that TCRdb kept. Clones are partly lost; checked studies trace under half to an unresolved V gene and leave the rest unexplained. The V and J calls and clone size come from that table; D and trimming were worked out from the DNA. Here the sample has around 240,000 clones; approximately 85% occur a single time. The ten largest clones take up about 1.9% of the sample.

The source of the sample is a study of blood T cell repertoires in COVID-19 (dated by TCRdb to the early 2020s). With regard to the full study: Samples covering the acute and convalescent phases of COVID-19 were provided by collaborators in the United States, Italy and Spain. The material from the prospective study consisted of cDNA or gDNA derived from T cells, B-cell-depleted T cells, or PBMCs. The dataset comprised deeply sampled blood TCRbeta repertoires from subjects exposed to, actively infected with, or recovered from COVID-19. A freely available public database, intended as a resource for researchers studying the immune response to SARS-CoV-2, is where the repertoires were released. Samples came from the ongoing ImmuneRACE study (first 160 participants) plus 1,254 subjects from 6 global collaborators. Sample metadata almost always included a de-identified subject ID, COVID-19 status, age in years and sex. Where available, HLA class I and class II types were taken from metadata supplied by the sample provider and were not determined by assay-based typing. Broader findings and caveats from the paper: The amount of clinical and demographic metadata varied by source and participant and was provided uncurated.

Participants in the prospective study were aged roughly 18 to 89 years, lived in about two dozen United States geographic areas, and enrolled through a virtual design. Cohort assignment in the prospective study relied on participant-reported clinical history from a screening survey and a study questionnaire. ImmuneRACE Cohort 3 recovered participants were defined by two consecutive negative NP/OP PCR tests, healthcare professional clearance, or symptom resolution. In the prospective study, mobile phlebotomists collected whole blood, serum and a nasopharyngeal or oropharyngeal swab from each participant. Participants in the prospective study had the option to provide additional blood draws and questionnaires over a 2-month period. Blood samples from the prospective study were shipped frozen or at room temperature prior to DNA extraction. The origin of this receptor is a woman in her fifties or sixties who had recovered from COVID-19. Sequencing was performed on PBMCs or T cells enriched from blood (not recorded which).

The CDR3 region reads CASSLGREAVRETQYF. The DNA is TGCGCCAGCAGCTTGGGTCGGGAGGCCGTAAGGGAGACCCAGTACTTC. The receptor chain draws on TRBV5-1 and TRBJ2-5; 7 nucleotides in the junction match TRBD2. Clipping removes 0 bases from V and 5 bases from J, with 10 as the unmatched junction base count. Via the germline V gene, CDR1 is SGHRS and CDR2 YFSETQ. From cysteine to phenylalanine, the CDR3 is 16 amino acids long. The read is trimmed to its CDR3 DNA, 48 bases read in frame from base 1.